The 22 T cell receptor beta chains below come from one sample, sequenced in a study of blood T cell repertoires in COVID-19. Data came from immunoSEQ multiplex PCR; TCRdb stores just in-frame clones and leaves some out. This sample yields tens of thousands of clones, of which approximately 88% are seen a single time; about 11% belongs to the top ten. Specimen: peripheral blood. Receptor source: a human donor in a cohort sampled during active COVID-19.

This chain links TRBV7-9 with TRBJ2-3; TRBD2 aligns across 7 bases. CDR1 is SEHNR, CDR2 FQNEAQ, per germline (reference sequence). V was clipped by 4 bases and J by 7 bases; unmatched bases: 14. There are 16 residues in the CDR3. CDR3 DNA sequence: TGTGCCAGCAGCTCCGGGGACTACCCGCCAGTCTATACGCAGTATTTT. It translates to CASSSGDYPPVYTQYF.

J is TRBJ2-5 and V is TRBV15; 7 nucleotides align to TRBD2. The junction had 8 bases not matched to a gene; V was cut back by 9 bases and J by 4 bases. CDR3 length equals 13 residues. From germline, CDR1 is LNHNV and CDR2 YYDKDF (reference sequence). In nucleotides, the CDR3 is TGTGCCACAGCGGGACCCAAGGCAGAGACCCAGTACTTC. It is translated as CATAGPKAETQYF.

The chain carries TRBV5-1 and TRBJ2-7; 14 nucleotides agree with TRBD2. The germline CDR1 and CDR2 sequences are SGHRS and YFSETQ. This CDR3 has 17 residues. V was clipped by 3 bases and J by 3 bases; unmatched bases: 8. CDR3 nucleotide sequence: TGCGCCAGCAGCTCATACGGGACTAGCGGGGGACACTACGAGCAGTACTTC. This codes for CASSSYGTSGGHYEQYF. Drawing the rest from reference TRBV5-1 and TRBJ2-7, the complete variable domain is KAGVTQTPRYLIKTRGQQVTLSCSPISGHRSVSWYQQTPGQGLQFLFEYFSETQRNKGNFPGRFSGRQFSNSRSEMNVSTLELGDSALYLCASSSYGTSGGHYEQYFGPGTRLTVT.

This clone was seen once. The chain links TRBV6-2 or TRBV6-3 to TRBJ1-3, with 7 bases fitting TRBD1. The CDR3 is 15 amino acids. CDR1 MNHEY and CDR2 SVGEGT come from the germline V gene. The V gene end was trimmed by 7 bases and the J gene end by 4 bases; junction bases not matched to a gene: 10. The CDR3 sequence: CASNPDRDGGNTIYF. CDR3 DNA: TGTGCCAGCAACCCAGACAGGGACGGAGGAAACACCATATATTTT.

The gene calls are TRBV7-2 and TRBJ1-1; 7 nucleotides match TRBD1. V was clipped by 5 bases and J by 4 bases; unmatched bases: 4. The CDR3 consists of 13 residues. Germline CDR1 reads SGHTA; CDR2 reads FQGNSA. The CDR3 sequence is CASSTHRGTEAFF. CDR3 DNA: TGTGCCAGCAGCACACACAGGGGCACTGAAGCTTTCTTT.

The chain carries TRBV2 and TRBJ2-4; the D gene is possibly TRBD2 (6 bases). Germline V gives CDR1 SNHLY, CDR2 FYNNEI. V lost 5 bases and J 0 bases, leaving 11 bases between the germline ends. The CDR3 sequence is 15 residues long. The CDR3 here is CASSHAGIAKNIQYF. The CDR3 region has the DNA TGTGCCAGCAGTCACGCGGGGATAGCCAAAAACATTCAGTACTTC.

The V gene is TRBV25-1, the J gene TRBJ1-2, with 7 bases that match TRBD1. The CDR3 runs to 15 residues. After removal of 4 bases from V and 4 bases from J, the junction contained 9 bases not matched to a gene. Per germline, CDR1 MGHDK and CDR2 SYGVNS. The DNA for the CDR3 is TGTGCCAGCAGTGGTTCGGACAGGCTGTCCTATGGCTACACCTTC. It is translated as CASSGSDRLSYGYTF.

This clone was seen a few times. The rearrangement links TRBV10-3 to TRBJ2-1, with D tentatively TRBD1 (5 bases). The germline V and J ends were trimmed by 0 bases and 5 bases, with 8 bases remaining between them. The CDR3 length is 14 residues. Germline CDR1 and CDR2: ENHRY and SYGVKD. CDR3 sequence: CAISESTAHNEQFF. CDR3 bases: TGTGCCATCAGTGAGTCGACAGCTCACAATGAGCAGTTCTTC.

The V and J genes are TRBV5-1 and TRBJ1-4; 7 bases fit TRBD1. The junction had 2 bases not matched to a gene; V was cut back by 1 base and J by 2 bases. The CDR3 spans 15 residues. CDR1 is SGHRS and CDR2 is YFSETQ in the germline V gene. In nucleotides, the CDR3 is TGCGCCAGCAGCTTGTTACAGGGGACTAATGAAAAACTGTTTTTT. The encoded protein is CASSLLQGTNEKLFF.

J is TRBJ2-3 and V is TRBV4-2; 11 bases align to TRBD2. The germline CDR1 and CDR2 sequences are LGHNA and YNFKEQ. The length of the CDR3 is 15 residues. With 6 bases clipped from V and 1 base from J, the junction kept 3 bases outside the gene matches. The CDR3 sequence: CASRPGLAGTDTQYF. The CDR3, as DNA: TGTGCCAGCAGGCCGGGACTAGCGGGCACAGATACGCAGTATTTT.

This clone was observed a single time. The chain couples TRBV7-8 to TRBJ1-1; D gene ambiguous. The CDR3 length is 16 residues. Per germline, CDR1 SGHVS and CDR2 FQNEAQ. The germline V and J ends were trimmed by 3 bases and 1 base, with 15 bases remaining between them. CDR3 nucleotide sequence: TGTGCCAGCAGCTTTTCAGGCTTTTTACGGAACACTGAAGCTTTCTTT. Its protein is CASSFSGFLRNTEAFF.

The rearrangement links TRBV19 to TRBJ1-2; D unresolved. CDR3 size: 15 residues. Trimming took off 9 bases at V and 3 bases at J, with 20 bases between the two ends. Germline V gene lookup returns CDR1 LNHDA and CDR2 SQIVND (reference sequence). CDR3 in DNA: TGTGCCAGCTCCTACCCTATCGGTAGCGACTATGGCTACACCTTC. Amino acids: CASSYPIGSDYGYTF.

J is TRBJ1-1 and V is TRBV19; 7 bases are shared with TRBD1. V trimming: 6 bases; J trimming: 2 bases; junction bases outside the gene matches: 9. Germline values: CDR1 LNHDA, CDR2 SQIVND (reference sequence). There are 15 residues in the CDR3. CDR3 sequence: CASRDRQGPNTEAFF. The CDR3 nucleotides are TGTGCCAGTAGAGATAGACAGGGTCCCAACACTGAAGCTTTCTTT.

The V and J genes are TRBV5-6 and TRBJ1-2, with D unclear. V was clipped by 1 base and J by 8 bases, with 9 bases between them. This CDR3 has 12 amino acids. Germline CDR1 SGHDT, CDR2 YYEEEE. The CDR3 coding sequence is TGTGCCAGCAGCTTGTGGATCAGGGGCTACACCTTC. Translation: CASSLWIRGYTF. The variable domain in full, with the rest retrieved from reference TRBV5-6 and TRBJ1-2, is DAGVTQSPTHLIKTRGQQVTLRCSPKSGHDTVSWYQQALGQGPQFIFQYYEEEERQRGNFPDRFSGHQFPNYSSELNVNALLLGDSALYLCASSLWIRGYTFGSGTRLTVV.

This chain joins TRBV5-1 and TRBJ1-3, with TRBD1 matching over 7 bases. The germline CDR1 and CDR2 sequences are SGHRS and YFSETQ. The CDR3 consists of 15 residues. V was clipped by 1 base and J by 4 bases; unmatched bases: 5. The CDR3 coding sequence is TGCGCCAGCAGCTTGATGCCAGGGGGGGGAAACACCATATATTTT. Translation gives CASSLMPGGGNTIYF.

The chain employs TRBV19 and TRBJ2-6, with D maybe TRBD2 (5 bases). Germline V gene lookup returns CDR1 LNHDA and CDR2 SQIVND (reference sequence). V was clipped by 3 bases and J by 2 bases, with 8 bases between them. This CDR3 is 15 amino acids long. CDR3 amino acids: CASSIRGAGANVLTF. Here the CDR3 DNA reads TGTGCCAGTAGTATTCGGGGAGCTGGGGCCAACGTCCTGACTTTC. The entire variable domain, with the rest obtained from reference TRBV19 and TRBJ2-6, is as follows: DGGITQSPKYLFRKEGQNVTLSCEQNLNHDAMYWYRQDPGQGLRLIYYSQIVNDFQKGDIAEGYSVSREKKESFPLTVTSAQKNPTAFYLCASSIRGAGANVLTFGAGSRLTVL.

The rearrangement uses TRBV6-5 and TRBJ1-6, with TRBD1 matching 7 bases. The CDR3 sequence is 14 residues long. Germline assignment: CDR1 MNHEY and CDR2 SVGAGI. J lost 10 bases, V lost 6 bases, and 9 bases had no gene match. In DNA form, the CDR3 reads TGTGCCAGCAGAAGACAGGGTCGGGGGTCACCCCTCCACTTT. Protein: CASRRQGRGSPLHF.

The gene calls are TRBV7-2 and TRBJ2-1; tentative D call: TRBD1 (6 bases). CDR3 length equals 14 residues. The germline gives CDR1 SGHTA, CDR2 FQGNSA. Trimming stripped 6 bases from V and 5 bases from J, with 14 bases between. CDR3 coding DNA: TGTGCCAGCAGACAGGGTTACTCAAACAATGAGCAGTTCTTC. Amino acid sequence: CASRQGYSNNEQFF. The full variable domain, its missing parts supplied by reference TRBV7-2 and TRBJ2-1, is GAGVSQSPSNKVTEKGKDVELRCDPISGHTALYWYRQSLGQGLEFLIYFQGNSAPDKSGLPSDRFSAERTGGSVSTLTIQRTQQEDSAVYLCASRQGYSNNEQFFGPGTRLTVL.

The chain couples TRBV2 to TRBJ2-7; 13 bases are shared with TRBD2. The CDR3 has 14 residues. V lost 6 bases to trimming and J lost 4 bases; unmatched junction nucleotides: 3. Looked up from germline, CDR1 is SNHLY and CDR2 is FYNNEI. CDR3 DNA sequence: TGTGCCAGCAGCACGGGACTAGCGGGGTACGAGCAGTACTTC. Translated: CASSTGLAGYEQYF.

The chain has TRBV3-1 (or the pseudogene TRBV3-2) and TRBJ2-5; the match to TRBD2 covers 9 bases. The end of the DNA aligns better with TRBJ2-7, so the J call may be wrong. The germline V gene has CDR1 LGHDT and CDR2 YNNKEL (reference sequence). CDR3 size: 12 residues. CDR3 in amino acids: CASSLAGAEQYF. The CDR3, as DNA: TGTGCCAGCAGCCTAGCGGGAGCCGAGCAGTACTTC.

This chain links TRBV7-8 with TRBJ2-1; 8 nucleotides align to TRBD2. J was trimmed by 0 bases and V by 7 bases; bases with no gene match: 8. The CDR3 runs 16 residues. Per the germline V gene, CDR1 is SGHVS and CDR2 is FQNEAQ. The CDR3 protein is CASIPFSGSSYNEQFF. The CDR3 DNA follows: TGTGCCAGCATCCCGTTCAGCGGGAGCTCCTACAATGAGCAGTTCTTC.

The chain has TRBV5-1 and TRBJ2-7; the match to TRBD2 covers 9 bases. The CDR3 length is 14 residues. After removal of 4 bases from V and 3 bases from J, the junction contained 5 bases not matched to a gene. Germline V gene data show CDR1 as SGHRS and CDR2 as YFSETQ. This CDR3 reads CASSDPSGDYEQYF. The CDR3 nucleotides read TGCGCCAGCAGCGACCCTAGCGGGGACTACGAGCAGTACTTC.